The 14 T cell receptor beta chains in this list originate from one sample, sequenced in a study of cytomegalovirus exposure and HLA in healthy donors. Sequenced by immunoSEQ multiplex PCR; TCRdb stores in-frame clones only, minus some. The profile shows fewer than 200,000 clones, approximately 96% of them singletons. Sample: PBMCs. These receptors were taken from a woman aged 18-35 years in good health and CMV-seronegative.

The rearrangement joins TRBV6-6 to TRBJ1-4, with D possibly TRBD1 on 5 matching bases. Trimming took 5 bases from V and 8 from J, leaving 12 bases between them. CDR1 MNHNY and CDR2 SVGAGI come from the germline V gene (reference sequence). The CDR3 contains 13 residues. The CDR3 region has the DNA TGTGCCAGCAGTGCCAGGGAAGGGGAAAAACTGTTTTTT. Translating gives CASSAREGEKLFF.

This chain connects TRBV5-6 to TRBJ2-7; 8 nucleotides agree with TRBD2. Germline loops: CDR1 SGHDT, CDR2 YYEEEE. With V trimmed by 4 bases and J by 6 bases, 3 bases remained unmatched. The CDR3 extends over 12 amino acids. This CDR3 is CASSRTSSEQYF. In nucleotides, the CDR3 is TGTGCCAGCAGCAGGACTAGCTCCGAGCAGTACTTC.

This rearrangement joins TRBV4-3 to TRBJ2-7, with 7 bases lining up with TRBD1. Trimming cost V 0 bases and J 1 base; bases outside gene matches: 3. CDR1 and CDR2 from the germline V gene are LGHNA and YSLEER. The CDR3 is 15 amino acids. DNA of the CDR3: TGCGCCAGCAGCCAAGATCTGGGACAGTCCTACGAGCAGTACTTC. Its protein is CASSQDLGQSYEQYF.

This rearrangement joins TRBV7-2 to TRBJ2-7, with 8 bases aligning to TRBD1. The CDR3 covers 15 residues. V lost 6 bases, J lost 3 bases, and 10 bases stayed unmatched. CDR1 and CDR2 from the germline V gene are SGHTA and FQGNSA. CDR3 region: CASSYGGTGHYEQYF. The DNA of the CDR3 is TGTGCCAGCAGTTATGGGGGGACAGGCCACTACGAGCAGTACTTC. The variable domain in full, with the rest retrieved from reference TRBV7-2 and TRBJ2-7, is GAGVSQSPSNKVTEKGKDVELRCDPISGHTALYWYRQSLGQGLEFLIYFQGNSAPDKSGLPSDRFSAERTGGSVSTLTIQRTQQEDSAVYLCASSYGGTGHYEQYFGPGTRLTVT.

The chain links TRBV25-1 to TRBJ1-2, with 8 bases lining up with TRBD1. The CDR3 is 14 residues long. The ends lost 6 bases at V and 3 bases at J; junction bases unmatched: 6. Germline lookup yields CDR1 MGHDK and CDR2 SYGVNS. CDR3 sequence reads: CASRKPQGDYGYTF. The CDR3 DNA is TGTGCCAGCAGAAAACCACAGGGGGACTATGGCTACACCTTC.

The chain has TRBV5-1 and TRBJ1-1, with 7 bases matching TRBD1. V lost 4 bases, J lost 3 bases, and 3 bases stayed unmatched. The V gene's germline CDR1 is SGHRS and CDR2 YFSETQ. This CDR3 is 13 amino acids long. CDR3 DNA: TGCGCCAGCAGCCTCGGGACAGACACTGAAGCTTTCTTT. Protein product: CASSLGTDTEAFF.

The CDR3 DNA follows: TGTGCCAGCAGCGTAGTGGGGGGAGGGTACAATGAGCAGTTCTTC. Its protein is CASSVVGGGYNEQFF. The gene calls are TRBV9 and TRBJ2-1; 7 bases match TRBD2. CDR3 size: 15 residues. The germline CDR1 and CDR2 sequences are SGDLS and YYNGEE. The V gene end was trimmed by 0 bases and the J gene end by 4 bases; junction bases not matched to a gene: 4.

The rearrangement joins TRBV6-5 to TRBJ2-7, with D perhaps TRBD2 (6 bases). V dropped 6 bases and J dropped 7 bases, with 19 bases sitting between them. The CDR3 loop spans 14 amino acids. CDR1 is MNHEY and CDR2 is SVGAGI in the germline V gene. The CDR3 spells CASSLYTGEGEQYF. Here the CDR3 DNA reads TGTGCCAGCAGCTTATACACGGGGGAAGGGGAGCAGTACTTC.

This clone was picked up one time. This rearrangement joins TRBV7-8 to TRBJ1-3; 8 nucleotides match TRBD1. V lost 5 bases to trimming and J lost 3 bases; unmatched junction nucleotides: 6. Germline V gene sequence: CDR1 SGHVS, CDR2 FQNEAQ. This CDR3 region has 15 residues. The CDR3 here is CASSLDRAVGNTIYF. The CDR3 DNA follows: TGTGCCAGCAGCCTGGACAGGGCTGTTGGAAACACCATATATTTT.

This chain's CDR3 is CASSLRKQGMGNQPQHF. The CDR3 DNA follows: TGTGCCAGCAGTTTGCGAAAGCAGGGAATGGGTAATCAGCCCCAGCATTTT. The rearrangement uses TRBV27 and TRBJ1-5; weak D call: TRBD1 (5 bases). CDR1 MNHEY and CDR2 SMNVEV come from the germline V gene (reference sequence). The CDR3 is made up of 17 amino acids. The V end was cut by 3 bases, the J end by 4 bases, with 19 bases between.

CDR3 coding DNA: TGCGCCAGCAGCTCGCAAGGACAGGGGGGAAGCACCGGGGAGCTGTTTTTT. Its translation is CASSSQGQGGSTGELFF. The J gene is TRBJ2-2, the V gene TRBV5-1, with TRBD1 matching 10 bases. Losses at the gene ends were 3 bases for V and 4 bases for J; bases not matched to a gene: 9. This CDR3 region has 17 residues. Germline V gives CDR1 SGHRS, CDR2 YFSETQ.

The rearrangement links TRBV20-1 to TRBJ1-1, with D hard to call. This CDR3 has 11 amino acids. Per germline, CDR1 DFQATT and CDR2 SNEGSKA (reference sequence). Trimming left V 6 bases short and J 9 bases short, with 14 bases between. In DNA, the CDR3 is TGCAGTGCCAAGAACCAACAGAAAGCTTTCTTT. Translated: CSAKNQQKAFF.

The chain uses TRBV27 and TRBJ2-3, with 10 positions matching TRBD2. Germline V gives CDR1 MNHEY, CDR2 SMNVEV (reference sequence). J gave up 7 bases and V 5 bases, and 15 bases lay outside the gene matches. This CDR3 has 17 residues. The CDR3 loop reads CASSTYQRGGTGNTQYF. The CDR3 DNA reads TGTGCCAGCAGTACCTACCAGCGGGGGGGTACTGGGAATACGCAGTATTTT.

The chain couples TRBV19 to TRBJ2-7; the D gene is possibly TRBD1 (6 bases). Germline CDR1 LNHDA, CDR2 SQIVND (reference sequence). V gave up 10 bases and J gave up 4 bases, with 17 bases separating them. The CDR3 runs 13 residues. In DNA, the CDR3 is TGTGCCACAACTTGGGGGCGCGGGTACGAGCAGTACTTC. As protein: CATTWGRGYEQYF. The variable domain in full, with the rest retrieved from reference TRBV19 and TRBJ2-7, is DGGITQSPKYLFRKEGQNVTLSCEQNLNHDAMYWYRQDPGQGLRLIYYSQIVNDFQKGDIAEGYSVSREKKESFPLTVTSAQKNPTAFYLCATTWGRGYEQYFGPGTRLTVT.